This entry lists 3 T cell receptor beta chains sequenced from one sample in a study of CD8 T cells in ankylosing spondylitis. TCRdb redid the calling of the 5' RACE reads with MiXCR, one entry per CDR3 protein. The sample consists of 200,000 to 300,000 distinct CDR3 sequences, roughly a tenth of them appearing once. The sequenced sample consisted of blood, either unsorted or a sorted T cell fraction (not recorded which). The receptors were sampled from a male donor with ankylosing spondylitis or in good health (not recorded which).

The chain has TRBV7-2 and TRBJ2-1, with 7 bases matching TRBD2. CDR1 SGHTA and CDR2 FQGNSA come from the germline V gene. This CDR3 has 13 residues. V was clipped by 5 bases and J by 9 bases; unmatched bases: 7. CDR3: CASSKGRAGEQFF. The DNA for the CDR3 is TGTGCCAGCAGCAAGGGGAGGGCGGGTGAGCAGTTCTTC. The variable domain in full, completed from reference TRBV7-2 and TRBJ2-1, reads GAGVSQSPSNKVTEKGKDVELRCDPISGHTALYWYRQSLGQGLEFLIYFQGNSAPDKSGLPSDRFSAERTGGSVSTLTIQRTQQEDSAVYLCASSKGRAGEQFFGPGTRLTVL.

This clonotype was counted ten times or more. The chain links TRBV30 to TRBJ2-7; D possibly corresponds to TRBD2 (6 bases). Trimming removed 4 bases from V and 2 bases from J, with 12 bases in between. CDR1 is GTSNPN and CDR2 is SVGIG in the germline V gene (reference sequence). This CDR3 has 13 residues. The CDR3 bases are TGTGCCTGGACGGAGGCGGGGCCCTACGAGCAGTACTTC. Encoded protein: CAWTEAGPYEQYF.

At least ten counts were recorded for this clonotype. This chain joins TRBV29-1 and TRBJ2-3; D might be TRBD2 (6 bases). In germline, CDR1 is SQVTM, CDR2 ANQGSEA. V shed 4 bases and J shed 6 bases, with 14 bases lying between them. CDR3 length equals 13 residues. The CDR3 region is CSVVGGKADTQYF. The CDR3 DNA reads as TGCAGCGTTGTGGGCGGGAAAGCGGATACGCAGTATTTT.